This T cell receptor (beta chain) was recovered during a study of technical replicates of blood from several donors (dated by TCRdb to 2017 to 2019). Library preparation employed the immunoSEQ multiplex PCR assay. Held by TCRdb, this immuneACCESS table contains in-frame sequences only and omits some clones. Under half of the omission traces to an unresolved V gene where checked; the cause of the rest is unknown. In this sample the table shows tens of thousands of clones, 90% to 95% of which occur a single time. The biggest ten clones account for roughly 0.4% of the sample. About this clone: No cognate antigen has been identified for it. Base qualities are not at hand, and no much larger clone is one base apart.

The germline V gene yields LGHNA for CDR1 and YNFKEQ for CDR2. The CDR3 measures 17 amino acids from cysteine to phenylalanine. Only the CDR3 portion is preserved as DNA: 51 bases, with reading frame beginning at the first base. V is reduced by 3 bases and J by 1 base, leaving a spacing of 18 bases between them. Source material: T cells isolated from PBMCs. The clonotype originates from a human donor in good health. This chain joins TRBV4-2 to TRBJ1-1; the best D guess is TRBD1, with 6 bases matching. The CDR3 reads as follows: CASSHTVRGGQNTEAFF. In nucleotides, the sequence is TGTGCCAGCAGCCACACAGTCCGGGGGGGGCAGAACACTGAAGCTTTCTTT.